The entry that follows covers one T cell receptor beta chain sequence. The antigen is not known. The data were taken from a study of cytomegalovirus exposure and HLA in healthy donors. Study findings and constraints: Using the classifier, cytomegalovirus status was reportedly diagnosed with high specificity and sensitivity. CMV antigen specificity of three CMV-associated chains was confirmed in vitro.

Researchers ran the PCR with 60 Vbeta and 13 Jbeta primers. Assay used: immunoSEQ multiplex PCR; TCRdb lists only in-frame clones, some missing. In the table there are under 200,000 clones, around three quarters of which are singletons. The specimen was PBMCs. The sequence came from a man younger than 45 in good health and CMV-seronegative.

DNA of the CDR3: TGCAGCGTCCAAGGGGCCAGCGGGAGTCACTACAATGAGCAGTTCTTC. Protein product: CSVQGASGSHYNEQFF. The rearrangement uses TRBV29-1 and TRBJ2-1; 8 bases agree with TRBD2. The V and J ends lost 6 bases and 3 bases, in that order; junction bases with no gene match: 13. The CDR3 length is 16 residues. Germline V gene data show CDR1 as SQVTM and CDR2 as ANQGSEA.